This T cell receptor (beta chain) was retrieved from a study of blood T cell repertoires in COVID-19. The overall study: Acute and convalescent COVID-19 specimens originated in the United States, Italy and Spain. PBMCs, B-cell-depleted T cells, or T cells were the source of the cDNA or gDNA that made up the material.

Original processing methods: Reference gene primer amplification gave estimated nucleated cell counts. Repertoires were generated with immunoSEQ multiplex PCR, while TCRdb's copy carries only in-frame clones and drops some. Clonal size and the V and J genes are those of that table, whereas D and trimming came from the DNA. The data show roughly 280,000 clones, about nine tenths seen once. Germline lookup yields CDR1 MNHEY and CDR2 SVGAGI. The CDR3 runs to 14 residues. V was clipped by 6 bases and J by 1 base, with 12 bases between them. This sequence originates from a woman aged 50 to 60 who had recovered from COVID-19. Source material: peripheral blood. V usage is TRBV6-5 and J usage is TRBJ1-1, with D tentatively TRBD1 (5 bases). In nucleotides, the CDR3 is TGTGCCAGCAGCTTCGGAGGGACGAACACTGAAGCTTTCTTT. It codes for CASSFGGTNTEAFF.